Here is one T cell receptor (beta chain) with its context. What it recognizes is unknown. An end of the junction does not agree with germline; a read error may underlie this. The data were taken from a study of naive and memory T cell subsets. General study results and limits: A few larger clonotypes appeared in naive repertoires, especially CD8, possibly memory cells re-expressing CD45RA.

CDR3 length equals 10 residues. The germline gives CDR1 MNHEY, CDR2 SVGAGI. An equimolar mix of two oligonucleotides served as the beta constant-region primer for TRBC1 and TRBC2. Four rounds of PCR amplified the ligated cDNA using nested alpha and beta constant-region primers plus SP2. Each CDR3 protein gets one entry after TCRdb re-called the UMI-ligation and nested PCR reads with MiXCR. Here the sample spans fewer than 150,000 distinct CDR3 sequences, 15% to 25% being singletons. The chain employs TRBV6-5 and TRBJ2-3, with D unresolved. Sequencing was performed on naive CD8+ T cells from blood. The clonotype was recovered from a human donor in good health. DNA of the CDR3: TGTTCCAGTCAGGCAGATACGCAGTATTTT. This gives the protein CSSQADTQYF.